This entry is about one T cell receptor beta chain. Germline CDR1 and CDR2: DFQATT and SNEGSKA (reference sequence). The CDR3 extends over 11 amino acids. V dropped 5 bases and J dropped 3 bases, with 5 bases sitting between them. This entry belongs to a study of T cells after yellow fever vaccination. Each CDR3 protein gets one entry after TCRdb re-called the 5' RACE reads with MiXCR. The sample has approximately 550,000 distinct CDR3 sequences, 15% to 20% seen once. This chain joins TRBV20-1 and TRBJ2-1, with D unclear. The receptor was derived from a young man who received the YFV17D yellow fever vaccine. Sequencing used PBMCs, obtained 15 days after the yellow fever booster vaccination. The CDR3 region has the DNA TGCAGTGCTGAAGACTACAATGAGCAGTTCTTC. Amino acids: CSAEDYNEQFF.